Here is one T cell receptor beta chain with its context. This specimen belongs to a study of T cells after yellow fever vaccination. Per the germline V gene, CDR1 is SGHDN and CDR2 is FVKESK. CDR3 length: 16 amino acids. Trimming shortened V by 4 bases and J by 6 bases, and 19 bases separated the two germline ends. TCRdb recomputed calls from the 5' RACE reads with MiXCR, one row per CDR3 protein. The table lists about 340,000 distinct CDR3 sequences, about 12% of them singletons, with about 3% in the top ten. Sequencing used CD4+ T cells sorted from PBMCs, obtained 15 days after the yellow fever booster vaccination. The chain joins TRBV14 to TRBJ2-1, with a weak D call TRBD1 (5 bases). The receptor was isolated from a man aged 18 to 30 who received the YFV17D yellow fever vaccine. CDR3 nucleotides: TGTGCCAGCAGCCCCCTAGGTACAGGACGCCGCAATGAGCAGTTCTTC. This translates into CASSPLGTGRRNEQFF. Filled out from reference TRBV14 and TRBJ2-1, the complete variable domain reads EAGVTQFPSHSVIEKGQTVTLRCDPISGHDNLYWYRRVMGKEIKFLLHFVKESKQDESGMPNNRFLAERTGGTYSTLKVQPAELEDSGVYFCASSPLGTGRRNEQFFGPGTRLTVL.